These 4 T cell receptor beta chains were all obtained from the same sample, sequenced in a study of chronic HIV infection and antiretroviral therapy. One entry per CDR3 protein, called by TCRdb with MiXCR from the 5' RACE reads. Of 40,000 to 50,000 distinct CDR3 sequences in the sample, about a fifth are singletons; the top ten hold approximately 3%. Specimen: peripheral blood. These receptors were collected from an adult who had HIV and had not received antiretroviral therapy, or was an uninfected healthy control (not recorded which).

V and J are TRBV20-1 and TRBJ2-1, with TRBD2 identical over 10 bases. CDR1 is DFQATT and CDR2 is SNEGSKA in the germline V gene (reference sequence). This CDR3 has 11 residues. The CDR3 DNA reads TGCAGGGGAGCGGGAGGGCCGGAGCAGTTCTTC. Residues: CRGAGGPEQFF.

This clonotype was observed a handful of times. The chain combines TRBV11-3 with TRBJ2-3; D may match TRBD1 or TRBD2 (5 bases each). Trimming took 5 bases from V and 0 from J, leaving 12 bases between them. This CDR3 region has 15 residues. The V gene's germline CDR1 is SGHNT and CDR2 YENEEA. CDR3 sequence: CASSLGTVSTDTQYF. The CDR3 DNA reads TGTGCCAGCAGCCTGGGGACCGTAAGCACAGATACGCAGTATTTT.

This clonotype was counted only a few times. The chain links TRBV20-1 to TRBJ2-7; 11 bases match TRBD2. The length of the CDR3 is 15 residues. V lost 0 bases, J lost 7 bases, and 8 bases stayed unmatched. Germline assignment: CDR1 DFQATT and CDR2 SNEGSKA (reference sequence). CDR3 loop: CSARDPTSGRQEQYF. Written as DNA, the CDR3 is TGCAGTGCTAGAGATCCCACTAGCGGGAGACAAGAGCAGTACTTC.

The rearrangement uses TRBV29-1 and TRBJ1-2; D is ambiguous. Trimming removed 4 bases from V and 4 bases from J, with 13 bases in between. The CDR3 consists of 13 residues. Germline V lookup: CDR1 SQVTM, CDR2 ANQGSEA. This chain's CDR3 is CSVGSGQSYGYTF. The CDR3 coding sequence is TGCAGCGTTGGCTCGGGTCAGAGCTATGGCTACACCTTC.